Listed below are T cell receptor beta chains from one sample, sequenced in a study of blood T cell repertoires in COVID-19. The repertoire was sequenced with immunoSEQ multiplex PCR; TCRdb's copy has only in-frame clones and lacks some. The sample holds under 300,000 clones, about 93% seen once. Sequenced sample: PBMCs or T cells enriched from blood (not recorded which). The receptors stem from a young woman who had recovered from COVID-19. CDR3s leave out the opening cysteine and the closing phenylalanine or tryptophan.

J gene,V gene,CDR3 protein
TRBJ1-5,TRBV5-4,ASSPDIGNQPQH
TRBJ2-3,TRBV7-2,ASSNRLAGGPDTQY
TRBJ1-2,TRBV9,ASSPMRYSANYGYT
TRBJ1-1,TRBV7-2,ASSLGRGALVTEAF
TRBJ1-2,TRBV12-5,ASGLGRGINYGYT
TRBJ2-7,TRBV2,ASLGTIYEQY
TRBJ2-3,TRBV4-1,ASSRGTGKTDTQY
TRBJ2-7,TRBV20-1,SASPQTYEQY
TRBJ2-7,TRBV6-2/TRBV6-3,ASSYHSGEQY
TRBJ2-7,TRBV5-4,ASSLRLAGAYEQY
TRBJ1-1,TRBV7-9,ASSLRGAVLNTEAF
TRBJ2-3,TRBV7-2,ASTSSGGATDTQY
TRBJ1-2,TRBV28,ASHNRDGYT
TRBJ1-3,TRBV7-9,ASSMTGTGLDTIY
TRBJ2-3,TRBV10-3,AIRSPEGRGGPDTQY
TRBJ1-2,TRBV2,ASSANTDRAGYT
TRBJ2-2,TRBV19,ASDGLAGELF
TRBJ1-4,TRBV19,ASSMDGRGGPVF
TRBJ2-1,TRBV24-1,ATSDGGRREASGRYEQF
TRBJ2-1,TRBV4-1,ASSPNIRDEQF
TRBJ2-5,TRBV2,ASSEGIVAVQETQY
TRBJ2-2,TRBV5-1,ASSFDRATGELF
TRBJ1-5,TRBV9,ASSAEGEQDQGHLRGQPQH
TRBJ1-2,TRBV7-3,ASSPTGGPGGYT
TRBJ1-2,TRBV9,ASSRRQGYT
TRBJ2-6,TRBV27,ASSQFSGANVLT
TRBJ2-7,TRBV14,ASSFSREQY